Here is one T cell receptor (beta chain) with its context. The data are from a study of PD-L1 blockade in urothelial cancer. Study details: Male patients with bladder-origin urothelial cancer numbered about nine tenths of the roughly 29. Analysis of the blood was performed 3 weeks (second dose) and 6 weeks after treatment start.

V was pared by 6 bases and J by 0 bases, with 9 bases of the junction left unmatched. The CDR3 has 16 residues. CDR1 is SNHLY, CDR2 FYNNEI, per germline. Generated by immunoSEQ multiplex PCR, the TCRdb table keeps only in-frame clones and is missing some. The sample carries about 30,000 clones, 89% recorded once. Time point defined: peripheral blood 6 weeks after treatment start. The sequenced sample was PBMCs, obtained around atezolizumab (anti-PD-L1) treatment. This sequence joins TRBV2 and TRBJ2-7; 9 nucleotides agree with TRBD2. This receptor was identified in a man older than 75 with urothelial cancer. CDR3 in DNA: TGTGCCAGCAGCCGGACTAGCGTCTACCCCTCCTACGAGCAGTACTTC. Its translation is CASSRTSVYPSYEQYF.